These T cell receptor beta chains were read from a single sample in a study of T cell responses to AZD1222 COVID-19 vaccine. Assay used: immunoSEQ multiplex PCR; TCRdb lists only in-frame clones, some missing. Of 150,000 or so clones detected, roughly 90% appear once; the ten largest clones hold approximately 1.5%. Material: peripheral blood, obtained on day 0 of AZD1222 vaccination. These receptors were collected from an adult in good health. The CDR3 runs from the conserved cysteine through the conserved F or W. The D gene is left open where the match is weak. Part of the rows lack a size; the others show once, few, many or a class for expanded clones.

d_call: TRBD1
j_call: TRBJ2-1
clone_size: once
cdr3_length: 14
v_call: TRBV9
cdr3_aa: CASSVLTGGNEQFF
cdr3_nt: TGTGCCAGCAGCGTCCTGACAGGGGGCAATGAGCAGTTCTTC

d_call: NA
j_call: TRBJ1-5
clone_size: NA
cdr3_length: 14
v_call: TRBV2
cdr3_aa: CASSGVSADQPQHF
cdr3_nt: TGTGCCAGCAGTGGGGTCAGCGCGGATCAGCCCCAGCATTTT

d_call: NA
j_call: TRBJ2-3
clone_size: NA
cdr3_length: 12
v_call: TRBV3-1/TRBV3-2
cdr3_aa: CASSQWRDTQYF
cdr3_nt: TGTGCCAGCAGCCAGTGGAGAGATACGCAGTATTTT

d_call: NA
j_call: TRBJ2-7
clone_size: NA
cdr3_length: 12
v_call: TRBV12-5
cdr3_aa: CASGLTGNEQYF
cdr3_nt: TGTGCTAGTGGTTTGACCGGAAACGAGCAGTACTTC

d_call: NA
j_call: TRBJ2-1
clone_size: NA
cdr3_length: 13
v_call: TRBV24-1
cdr3_aa: CATSDDSYNEQFF
cdr3_nt: TGTGCCACCAGTGATGACAGCTACAATGAGCAGTTCTTC

d_call: TRBD1
j_call: TRBJ1-4
clone_size: NA
cdr3_length: 16
v_call: TRBV4-3
cdr3_aa: CASSLTGQGRREKLFF
cdr3_nt: TGCGCCAGCAGCCTGACGGGACAGGGGAGGAGAGAAAAACTGTTTTTT

d_call: NA
j_call: TRBJ1-2
clone_size: NA
cdr3_length: 12
v_call: TRBV9
cdr3_aa: CASSGGLYGYTF
cdr3_nt: TGTGCCAGCAGCGGTGGTTTGTATGGCTACACCTTC

d_call: NA
j_call: TRBJ2-1
clone_size: NA
cdr3_length: 14
v_call: TRBV7-2
cdr3_aa: CASSSEGGFNEQFF
cdr3_nt: TGTGCCAGCAGCTCAGAGGGGGGCTTCAATGAGCAGTTCTTC

d_call: TRBD1
j_call: TRBJ2-2
clone_size: NA
cdr3_length: 19
v_call: TRBV19
cdr3_aa: CASSSRTGFEGSNTGELFF
cdr3_nt: TGTGCCAGTAGTTCACGGACAGGGTTTGAGGGTAGTAACACCGGGGAGCTGTTTTTT

d_call: TRBD1
j_call: TRBJ1-2
clone_size: NA
cdr3_length: 13
v_call: TRBV29-1
cdr3_aa: CSVQVGQGYGYTF
cdr3_nt: TGCAGCGTACAAGTCGGACAGGGCTATGGCTACACCTTC

d_call: NA
j_call: TRBJ1-5
clone_size: NA
cdr3_length: 17
v_call: TRBV10-3
cdr3_aa: CAISENSPGRNNQPQHF
cdr3_nt: TGTGCCATCAGTGAGAACTCTCCGGGACGGAATAATCAGCCCCAGCATTTT

d_call: TRBD1
j_call: TRBJ1-2
clone_size: NA
cdr3_length: 17
v_call: TRBV18
cdr3_aa: CASSATYGQAVNYGYTF
cdr3_nt: TGTGCCAGCTCCGCCACGTACGGACAGGCCGTAAACTATGGCTACACCTTC

d_call: TRBD2
j_call: TRBJ2-5
clone_size: NA
cdr3_length: 14
v_call: TRBV6-2/TRBV6-3
cdr3_aa: CASSPSGVKETQYF
cdr3_nt: TGTGCCAGCAGTCCGAGCGGGGTTAAAGAGACCCAGTACTTC

d_call: TRBD1
j_call: TRBJ2-7
clone_size: NA
cdr3_length: 15
v_call: TRBV4-3
cdr3_aa: CASSQFKGQSYEQYF
cdr3_nt: TGCGCCAGCAGCCAATTTAAGGGACAGTCCTACGAGCAGTACTTC

d_call: NA
j_call: TRBJ2-2
clone_size: NA
cdr3_length: 14
v_call: TRBV30
cdr3_aa: CAWNGAVNTGELFF
cdr3_nt: TGTGCCTGGAACGGGGCTGTGAACACCGGGGAGCTGTTTTTT

d_call: NA
j_call: TRBJ2-7
clone_size: once
cdr3_length: 16
v_call: TRBV29-1
cdr3_aa: CSVEGLTGQSSYEQYF
cdr3_nt: TGCAGCGTTGAAGGCCTGACAGGACAGAGCTCCTACGAGCAGTACTTC

d_call: TRBD1
j_call: TRBJ2-2
clone_size: once
cdr3_length: 17
v_call: TRBV9
cdr3_aa: CASSVGHGKTGAGELFF
cdr3_nt: TGTGCCAGCAGCGTAGGTCACGGGAAGACAGGGGCCGGGGAGCTGTTTTTT

d_call: NA
j_call: TRBJ2-1
clone_size: NA
cdr3_length: 13
v_call: TRBV24-1
cdr3_aa: CATSEVSYNEQFF
cdr3_nt: TGTGCCACCAGTGAGGTCTCCTACAATGAGCAGTTCTTC

d_call: TRBD1
j_call: TRBJ2-5
clone_size: NA
cdr3_length: 18
v_call: TRBV5-1
cdr3_aa: CASSPGAWDRGRRETQYF
cdr3_nt: TGCGCCAGCAGCCCTGGCGCCTGGGACAGGGGGCGCCGGGAGACCCAGTACTTC

d_call: NA
j_call: TRBJ2-7
clone_size: NA
cdr3_length: 14
v_call: TRBV27
cdr3_aa: CASIWKSTVYEQYF
cdr3_nt: TGTGCCAGCATCTGGAAATCAACAGTGTACGAGCAGTACTTC

d_call: TRBD2
j_call: TRBJ2-7
clone_size: NA
cdr3_length: 14
v_call: TRBV19
cdr3_aa: CASSMLADSYEQYF
cdr3_nt: TGTGCCAGTAGTATGCTAGCGGATTCCTACGAGCAGTACTTC

d_call: NA
j_call: TRBJ1-1
clone_size: NA
cdr3_length: 15
v_call: TRBV5-4
cdr3_aa: CASSLAPRPETEAFF
cdr3_nt: TGTGCCAGCAGCTTGGCGCCCAGACCGGAGACTGAAGCTTTCTTT

d_call: NA
j_call: TRBJ2-1
clone_size: NA
cdr3_length: 16
v_call: TRBV6-5
cdr3_aa: CASSYGVAFSYNEQFF
cdr3_nt: TGTGCCAGCAGTTACGGGGTAGCCTTCTCCTACAATGAGCAGTTCTTC

d_call: TRBD2
j_call: TRBJ2-1
clone_size: NA
cdr3_length: 16
v_call: TRBV7-9
cdr3_aa: CASSSASSGRANEQFF
cdr3_nt: TGTGCCAGCAGCTCCGCGTCTAGCGGGAGGGCGAATGAGCAGTTCTTC

d_call: NA
j_call: TRBJ2-2
clone_size: NA
cdr3_length: 16
v_call: TRBV6-2/TRBV6-3
cdr3_aa: CASSVFQPRFTGELFF
cdr3_nt: TGTGCCAGCAGTGTATTTCAACCCCGATTCACCGGGGAGCTGTTTTTT

d_call: NA
j_call: TRBJ1-4
clone_size: once
cdr3_length: 16
v_call: TRBV11-2
cdr3_aa: CASSALGGALREKLFF
cdr3_nt: TGTGCCAGCAGCGCCCTTGGGGGGGCGCTTCGGGAAAAACTGTTTTTT

d_call: NA
j_call: TRBJ2-7
clone_size: NA
cdr3_length: 14
v_call: TRBV11-3
cdr3_aa: CASSLQGPSYEQYF
cdr3_nt: TGTGCCAGCAGCTTACAGGGGCCCTCCTACGAGCAGTACTTC

d_call: NA
j_call: TRBJ2-7
clone_size: once
cdr3_length: 13
v_call: TRBV27
cdr3_aa: CASRLQSSYEQYF
cdr3_nt: TGTGCCAGCAGGTTACAGAGCTCCTACGAGCAGTACTTC

d_call: NA
j_call: TRBJ1-3
clone_size: NA
cdr3_length: 18
v_call: TRBV15
cdr3_aa: CATSREIRTGASGNTIYF
cdr3_nt: TGTGCCACCAGCAGAGAAATAAGGACGGGAGCCTCTGGAAACACCATATATTTT

d_call: NA
j_call: TRBJ2-2
clone_size: NA
cdr3_length: 15
v_call: TRBV5-1
cdr3_aa: CASRLGQRVSGELFF
cdr3_nt: TGCGCCAGCAGGTTGGGACAGCGGGTGTCGGGGGAGCTGTTTTTT

d_call: NA
j_call: TRBJ2-5
clone_size: NA
cdr3_length: 14
v_call: TRBV5-1
cdr3_aa: CASSLTPFAQTQYF
cdr3_nt: TGCGCCAGCAGCTTGACTCCCTTTGCCCAGACCCAGTACTTC

d_call: TRBD2
j_call: TRBJ2-1
clone_size: NA
cdr3_length: 17
v_call: TRBV24-1
cdr3_aa: CATSDPHGLAGVGEQFF
cdr3_nt: TGTGCCACCAGTGACCCACACGGACTAGCGGGAGTCGGTGAGCAGTTCTTC

d_call: NA
j_call: TRBJ1-6
clone_size: NA
cdr3_length: 16
v_call: TRBV6-1
cdr3_aa: CASSERQSDFGSPLHF
cdr3_nt: TGTGCCAGCAGTGAAAGACAGTCCGATTTTGGTTCACCCCTCCACTTT

d_call: TRBD1
j_call: TRBJ2-5
clone_size: NA
cdr3_length: 13
v_call: TRBV28
cdr3_aa: CASSQPGGRTQYF
cdr3_nt: TGTGCCAGCAGCCAACCAGGGGGTCGGACCCAGTACTTC

d_call: NA
j_call: TRBJ1-5
clone_size: NA
cdr3_length: 16
v_call: TRBV5-3
cdr3_aa: CARSSMGPRKNQPQHF
cdr3_nt: TGTGCCAGAAGCTCCATGGGGCCGCGTAAAAATCAGCCCCAGCATTTT

d_call: TRBD2
j_call: TRBJ2-1
clone_size: NA
cdr3_length: 16
v_call: TRBV30
cdr3_aa: CAWTSGRGGYYNEQFF
cdr3_nt: TGTGCCTGGACTAGCGGGAGGGGTGGGTACTACAATGAGCAGTTCTTC

d_call: NA
j_call: TRBJ2-5
clone_size: NA
cdr3_length: 16
v_call: TRBV6-5
cdr3_aa: CASSYEGQRARETQYF
cdr3_nt: TGTGCCAGCAGTTATGAGGGACAGCGGGCGAGGGAGACCCAGTACTTC

d_call: NA
j_call: TRBJ1-2
clone_size: NA
cdr3_length: 15
v_call: TRBV6-2/TRBV6-3
cdr3_aa: CASSRSIGTDYGYTF
cdr3_nt: TGTGCCAGCAGTCGTAGCATCGGGACGGACTATGGCTACACCTTC

d_call: TRBD2
j_call: TRBJ2-1
clone_size: once
cdr3_length: 17
v_call: TRBV14
cdr3_aa: CASSQGLAGGVDNEQFF
cdr3_nt: TGTGCCAGCAGCCAGGGACTAGCGGGAGGGGTAGACAATGAGCAGTTCTTC

d_call: NA
j_call: TRBJ1-1
clone_size: NA
cdr3_length: 12
v_call: TRBV6-5
cdr3_aa: CASTSGAGEAFF
cdr3_nt: TGTGCCAGCACCTCAGGGGCGGGTGAAGCTTTCTTT

d_call: TRBD1
j_call: TRBJ1-5
clone_size: NA
cdr3_length: 14
v_call: TRBV9
cdr3_aa: CASSVAGGNQPQHF
cdr3_nt: TGTGCCAGCAGCGTTGCAGGGGGTAATCAGCCCCAGCATTTT

d_call: NA
j_call: TRBJ2-3
clone_size: NA
cdr3_length: 13
v_call: TRBV29-1
cdr3_aa: CSVGGGGTDTQYF
cdr3_nt: TGCAGCGTTGGCGGAGGGGGAACAGATACGCAGTATTTT

d_call: NA
j_call: TRBJ1-6
clone_size: NA
cdr3_length: 13
v_call: TRBV5-8
cdr3_aa: CASSLGNLGPLHF
cdr3_nt: TGTGCCAGCAGCTTGGGAAATTTGGGGCCCCTCCACTTT

d_call: NA
j_call: TRBJ1-2
clone_size: NA
cdr3_length: 15
v_call: TRBV11-2
cdr3_aa: CASSGGNAANYGYTF
cdr3_nt: TGTGCCAGCTCGGGTGGGAATGCAGCTAACTATGGCTACACCTTC

d_call: TRBD1
j_call: TRBJ2-7
clone_size: NA
cdr3_length: 14
v_call: TRBV3-1/TRBV3-2
cdr3_aa: CASSPSDRGNEQYF
cdr3_nt: TGTGCCAGCAGCCCGTCGGACAGGGGTAACGAGCAGTACTTC

d_call: TRBD1
j_call: TRBJ1-1
clone_size: NA
cdr3_length: 14
v_call: TRBV5-4
cdr3_aa: CASSGDRENTEAFF
cdr3_nt: TGTGCCAGCAGTGGTGACAGGGAGAACACTGAAGCTTTCTTT

d_call: NA
j_call: TRBJ1-1
clone_size: NA
cdr3_length: 12
v_call: TRBV2
cdr3_aa: CASRGGDTEAFF
cdr3_nt: TGTGCCAGCAGGGGAGGGGACACTGAAGCTTTCTTT

d_call: NA
j_call: TRBJ2-3
clone_size: NA
cdr3_length: 15
v_call: TRBV11-2
cdr3_aa: CASTRRGWDTDTQYF
cdr3_nt: TGTGCCAGCACTCGGCGCGGGTGGGACACAGATACGCAGTATTTT